This T cell receptor beta chain was retrieved from a study of blood T cell repertoires in COVID-19. Overall study context: Sites in the United States, Italy and Spain provided acute and convalescent COVID-19 samples. PBMCs, B-cell-depleted T cells, or T cells provided the cDNA or gDNA that made up the material.

The CDR3 runs 14 residues. Looked up from germline, CDR1 is LGHDT and CDR2 is YNNKEL (reference sequence). V was clipped by 0 bases and J by 8 bases, with 10 bases between them. As originally analysed: Researchers report that nucleated cell counts were estimated from reference gene primer amplification. The protocol was immunoSEQ multiplex PCR, while the TCRdb copy is restricted to in-frame clones and leaves out a portion. V, J and clone size are taken as reported in that table, and D and trimming were inferred from the DNA itself. This sample has about 270,000 clones; about nine tenths occur once, and the top ten carry roughly 8%.

What was sequenced was peripheral blood. This receptor was identified in a man between 40 and 49 years old with active or convalescent COVID-19. The chain combines TRBV3-1 (or the pseudogene TRBV3-2) with TRBJ1-4, with D tentatively TRBD1 (6 bases). CDR3 residues: CASSQDGTTEKLFF. For the CDR3, the DNA is TGTGCCAGCAGCCAAGATGGGACAACCGAAAAACTGTTTTTT.